This entry describes one T cell receptor (beta chain). Clinical histories supplied by participants themselves formed the basis of cohort assignment. Recovered participants had two consecutive negative NP/OP PCR tests, healthcare professional clearance, or symptom resolution. This sample is part of a study of blood T cell repertoires in COVID-19. Study at large: Nucleic acid was either cDNA or gDNA, and it came from T cells, B-cell-depleted T cells, or PBMCs.

Authors' analysis steps: Using reference gene primer amplification, nucleated cell counts were estimated. Here immunoSEQ multiplex PCR was the method, and the copy in TCRdb shows in-frame clones only, minus some. D and trimming come from the DNA, and the V and J calls and clone size come from that table. The sample includes approximately 230,000 clones, approximately 82% of them seen just once. The CDR3 runs 14 residues. With V trimmed by 3 bases and J by 4 bases, 6 bases remained unmatched. The germline CDR1 and CDR2 sequences are SQVTM and ANQGSEA. The chain combines TRBV29-1 with TRBJ2-5; 9 nucleotides agree with TRBD1. This clonotype was sampled from a middle-aged man who had recovered from COVID-19. The sequencing input was PBMCs or T cells enriched from blood (not recorded which). Here the CDR3 reads CSVDLGQGRETQYF. In DNA form, the CDR3 reads TGCAGCGTTGACCTGGGACAGGGCCGAGAGACCCAGTACTTC.